These 3 T cell receptor beta chains share one sample of origin, sequenced in a study of synovial regulatory T cells in juvenile arthritis. Method: immunoSEQ multiplex PCR; TCRdb's copy keeps in-frame clones and lacks some. The data include over 9,000 clones; the top ten clones carry roughly 1.9%. Source material: Treg cells from blood. Sample subset: remaining (HLA-DR-negative) circulating blood Treg cells. These receptors were collected from a donor younger than 30 with juvenile idiopathic arthritis.

This sequence joins TRBV30 and TRBJ2-7; TCRdb lists TRBD2, though no DNA is available to test this call. The germline CDR1 and CDR2 sequences are GTSNPN and SVGIG (reference sequence). This CDR3 is 15 amino acids long. There is no recorded DNA. This CDR3 reads CAWSVVGLGAYEQYF.

This chain joins TRBV7-2 and TRBJ2-5; TCRdb indicates TRBD1, and absent DNA this call remains unverified. The CDR3 loop spans 14 amino acids. DNA is not on record. The germline gives CDR1 SGHTA, CDR2 FQGNSA. Here the CDR3 reads CASSYDRYQETQYF.

The chain joins TRBV6-6 to TRBJ2-6; the TRBD2 assignment by TCRdb is unverifiable without DNA. This CDR3 has 14 amino acids. No DNA is recorded. In germline, CDR1 is MNHNY, CDR2 SVGAGI (reference sequence). CDR3 sequence reads: CASSYRSGANVLTF.